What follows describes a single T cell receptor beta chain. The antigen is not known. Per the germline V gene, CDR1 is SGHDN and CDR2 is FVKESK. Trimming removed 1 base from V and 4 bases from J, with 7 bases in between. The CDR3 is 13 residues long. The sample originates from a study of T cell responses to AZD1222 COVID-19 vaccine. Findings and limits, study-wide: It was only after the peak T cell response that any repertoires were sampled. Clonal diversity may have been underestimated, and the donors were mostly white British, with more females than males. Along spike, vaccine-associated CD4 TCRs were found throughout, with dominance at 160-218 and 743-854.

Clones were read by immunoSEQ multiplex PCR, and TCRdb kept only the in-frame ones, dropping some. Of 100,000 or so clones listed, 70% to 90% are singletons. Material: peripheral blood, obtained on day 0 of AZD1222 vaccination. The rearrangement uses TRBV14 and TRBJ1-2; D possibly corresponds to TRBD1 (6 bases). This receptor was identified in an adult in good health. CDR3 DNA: TGTGCCAGCAGCCAAGGGACAGTCTATGGCTACACCTTC. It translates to CASSQGTVYGYTF.